These 27 T cell receptor beta chains came from one sample sequenced in a study of T-cell reconstitution after alpha-beta-depleted transplantation in children. Library preparation (for TCRbeta) was performed with unique molecular identifiers. TCRdb called the PCR reads again in MiXCR, with one record for every CDR3 protein. Of some 300,000 distinct CDR3 sequences in the sample, 10% are singletons; the top ten hold approximately 2.3%. The sequences come from PBMCs from the stem cell graft donor, collected from the stem cell graft. These receptors were taken from a human donor who donated a stem cell graft to a child with acute lymphoblastic leukemia.

This clonotype was picked up a small number of times. The V gene is TRBV28, the J gene TRBJ2-2; D gene uncertain. V shed 4 bases and J shed 8 bases, with 20 bases lying between them. The germline V gene encodes CDR1 MDHEN and CDR2 SYDVKM. This CDR3 is built from 16 residues. The CDR3 protein is CASSSLTFTRSGELFF. The CDR3 region has the DNA TGTGCCAGCAGTTCACTCACCTTTACGCGGAGTGGGGAGCTGTTTTTT.

As regards this clonotype: At one of its ends the junction is not consistent with the germline gene, which may arise from a read error. The gene calls are TRBV7-7 and TRBJ2-5; 7 bases map to TRBD2. The CDR3 extends over 13 amino acids. Germline CDR1 SSHAT, CDR2 FNYEAQ (reference sequence). CDR3 sequence (DNA): TGTGCTAGCAGCCCAGGACCGGGGAGGGCCCAGTACTTC. Translated: CASSPGPGRAQYF.

This sequence joins TRBV15 and TRBJ2-5; D ambiguous. CDR1 and CDR2 from the germline V gene are LNHNV and YYDKDF (reference sequence). The length of the CDR3 is 12 residues. V was clipped by 6 bases and J by 2 bases, with 7 bases between them. The CDR3 reads CATSRVQETQYF. The CDR3 DNA follows: TGTGCCACCAGTCGGGTGCAAGAGACCCAGTACTTC.

Only a few counts were recorded for this clonotype. The chain is built from TRBV7-9 and TRBJ2-1; unclear D gene. Germline values: CDR1 SEHNR, CDR2 FQNEAQ (reference sequence). Trimming took off 4 bases at V and 7 bases at J, with 14 bases between the two ends. The CDR3 spans 14 residues. This chain's CDR3 is CASSSSLRVNEQFF. As DNA, the CDR3 is TGTGCCAGCAGCTCCTCCCTTAGGGTTAATGAGCAGTTCTTC.

This clonotype was counted at least ten times. The chain carries TRBV5-6 and TRBJ2-1; possibly TRBD2 for D (6 bases). Trimming removed 2 bases at V and 1 base at J, with 13 bases between. The CDR3 has 16 residues. CDR1 and CDR2 from the germline V gene are SGHDT and YYEEEE. The CDR3 is CASSLGLAPSYNEQFF. CDR3 bases: TGTGCCAGCAGCTTAGGGCTAGCGCCTTCCTACAATGAGCAGTTCTTC.

Turning to this clonotype: One junction end disagrees with the germline gene, perhaps due to a read error. The V and J genes are TRBV5-1 and TRBJ2-1, with D unresolved. The V gene's germline CDR1 is SGHRS and CDR2 YFSETQ. The CDR3 covers 11 residues. CDR3 residues: CASSLGNAQFF. The CDR3 coding sequence is TGCGCCAGCAGCTTGGGCAATGCGCAGTTCTTC.

V usage is TRBV12-3 or TRBV12-4 and J usage is TRBJ1-5, with 9 bases matching TRBD1. The CDR3 has 14 residues. V was pared by 8 bases and J by 3 bases, with 5 bases of the junction left unmatched. The CDR3 DNA follows: TGTGCCAGCGGGACAGGGACCCCCAATCAGCCCCAGCATTTT. Amino acids: CASGTGTPNQPQHF.

This clonotype turned up a few times. V is TRBV6-1 and J is TRBJ2-3; weak D call: TRBD2 (6 bases). The length of the CDR3 is 15 residues. V gave up 4 bases and J gave up 0 bases, with 11 bases separating them. CDR1 and CDR2 (germline): MNHNS, SASEGT. CDR3 bases: TGTGCCAGCAGTGTAAATAGCGGAAGCACAGATACGCAGTATTTT. Translation gives CASSVNSGSTDTQYF.

This clonotype was counted between two and nine times. The chain couples TRBV5-1 to TRBJ1-5; 9 nucleotides match TRBD1. Germline assignment: CDR1 SGHRS and CDR2 YFSETQ. The CDR3 is 18 residues long. J gave up 6 bases and V 4 bases, and 17 bases lay outside the gene matches. The CDR3 spells CASSPTAMDRGGSQPQHF. The CDR3 DNA reads as TGCGCCAGCAGCCCGACAGCAATGGACAGGGGAGGAAGTCAGCCCCAGCATTTT.

The V gene is TRBV27, the J gene TRBJ1-2; a weak D match, TRBD1 (5 bases). CDR1 is MNHEY, CDR2 SMNVEV, per germline (reference sequence). The V gene lost 6 bases and the J gene lost 4 bases, with 21 bases spanning the gap. The CDR3 runs 16 residues. The CDR3 protein is CASREAGSGQGYGYTF. DNA for the CDR3: TGTGCCAGCAGGGAAGCTGGGTCAGGGCAGGGCTATGGCTACACCTTC.

A word on this clonotype: Germline is not matched at one junction end, which may reflect a read error. The rearrangement joins TRBV7-7 to TRBJ2-1, with a tentative D call TRBD1 (5 bases). The CDR3 totals 17 residues. Germline CDR1 reads SSHAT; CDR2 reads FNYEAQ (reference sequence). The CDR3 loop reads CASSFSRRQTTYNEQFF. For the CDR3, the DNA is TGTGCTAGCAGCTTCTCTCGTCGACAGACAACCTACAATGAGCAGTTCTTC.

The sample holds a few counts of this clonotype. The chain has TRBV7-9 and TRBJ2-1; D may correspond to TRBD1 or TRBD2 (5 bases each). Germline V gene lookup returns CDR1 SEHNR and CDR2 FQNEAQ (reference sequence). V lost 5 bases to trimming and J lost 8 bases, with 16 bases between them. This CDR3 comprises 14 residues. CDR3 bases: TGTGCCAGCAGCCCGAACCCACGGGGCGATGAGCAGTTCTTC. It specifies CASSPNPRGDEQFF.

The gene calls are TRBV7-2 and TRBJ1-2, with D perhaps TRBD1 (5 bases). Germline values: CDR1 SGHTA, CDR2 FQGNSA. This CDR3 is built from 14 residues. Trimming pared 8 bases from V and 5 bases from J, leaving 18 bases between. CDR3 sequence: CASGTGGGKYGYTF. CDR3 in DNA: TGTGCCAGCGGGACCGGGGGGGGTAAATATGGCTACACCTTC.

This clonotype has only a few counts. The rearrangement uses TRBV12-3 or TRBV12-4 and TRBJ1-5; no definite D call. V was pared by 2 bases and J by 4 bases, with 6 bases between. The CDR3 has 13 amino acids. The CDR3 DNA sequence: TGTGCCAGCAGTTTATCCCTGAATCAGCCCCAGCATTTT. It translates to CASSLSLNQPQHF.

CDR3 bases: TGTGCCAGCAGCTCGACAGGGGGCTTGACCGGGGAGCTGTTTTTT. It is translated as CASSSTGGLTGELFF. The V call is TRBV7-9, the J call TRBJ2-2, with 10 bases identical to TRBD1. Unmatched junction bases numbered 4, after V lost 4 bases and J lost 5 bases. This CDR3 spans 15 amino acids. Germline V CDR1 and CDR2: SEHNR, FQNEAQ (reference sequence).

The chain uses TRBV4-3 and TRBJ2-3; D is unclear. Germline V gene data show CDR1 as LGHNA and CDR2 as YSLEER. This CDR3 has 13 residues. Trimming pared 0 bases from V and 6 bases from J, leaving 7 bases between. The CDR3 reads CASSQEYQDTQYF. The CDR3 DNA follows: TGCGCCAGCAGCCAAGAGTACCAGGATACGCAGTATTTT.

This clonotype was recorded at least ten times. V usage is TRBV20-1 and J usage is TRBJ1-2, with D possibly TRBD1 on 5 matching bases. Germline lookup yields CDR1 DFQATT and CDR2 SNEGSKA (reference sequence). The CDR3 covers 13 residues. V gave up 0 bases and J gave up 8 bases, with 13 bases separating them. Here the CDR3 reads CSAREPRWGGYTF. The CDR3 DNA reads as TGCAGTGCTAGAGAGCCCCGGTGGGGGGGCTACACCTTC.

The chain has TRBV6-6 and TRBJ2-3; D remains ambiguous. V was trimmed by 7 bases and J by 0 bases, leaving 8 bases between them. CDR1 and CDR2 (germline): MNHNY, SVGAGI (reference sequence). The CDR3 extends over 13 amino acids. For the CDR3, the DNA is TGTGCCAGCACCCCGCTAAGCACAGATACGCAGTATTTT. Translated: CASTPLSTDTQYF.

This clonotype was seen a few times. The rearrangement joins TRBV12-3 or TRBV12-4 to TRBJ1-2; 8 nucleotides match TRBD1. The CDR3 has 15 residues. V trimming: 5 bases; J trimming: 4 bases; junction bases outside the gene matches: 9. Here the CDR3 reads CASSQGQGLGYGYTF. The CDR3 region has the DNA TGTGCCAGCAGTCAAGGACAGGGTCTAGGCTATGGCTACACCTTC.

This clonotype has a single count. The V gene is TRBV19, the J gene TRBJ2-7; 12 bases fit TRBD2. Per germline, CDR1 LNHDA and CDR2 SQIVND (reference sequence). The CDR3 loop spans 15 amino acids. V shed 5 bases, J shed 4 bases, and the junction held 6 bases outside the gene matches. The CDR3 sequence is CASSSGLAGWYEQYF. CDR3 nucleotides: TGTGCCAGTAGTTCCGGACTAGCGGGATGGTACGAGCAGTACTTC.

The rearrangement joins TRBV4-3 to TRBJ1-1; D not certain. This CDR3 comprises 15 residues. With 6 bases removed from V and 3 bases from J, the gap between germline ends came to 17 bases. CDR1 and CDR2 from the germline V gene are LGHNA and YSLEER. The CDR3 protein is CASSRDRAIDTEAFF. CDR3 bases: TGCGCCAGCAGTCGGGATCGGGCCATCGACACTGAAGCTTTCTTT.

This clonotype has a handful of counts. This chain joins TRBV20-1 and TRBJ2-7, with TRBD2 as a possible D gene (7 bases). V was shortened by 4 bases and J by 2 bases, with 12 bases between the two germline ends. In germline, CDR1 is DFQATT, CDR2 SNEGSKA (reference sequence). The CDR3 extends over 13 amino acids. In DNA, the CDR3 is TGCAGTGCTAAAGGGGGAGGGACCTACGAGCAGTACTTC. This gives the protein CSAKGGGTYEQYF.

The chain combines TRBV28 with TRBJ2-5, with D perhaps given as TRBD1 or TRBD2 (6 bases each). Germline CDR1 reads MDHEN; CDR2 reads SYDVKM. With 7 bases removed from V and 5 bases from J, the gap between germline ends came to 14 bases. This CDR3 is built from 13 residues. The CDR3 is CASIDRSGETQYF. CDR3 in DNA: TGTGCCAGCATTGACAGGAGCGGGGAGACCCAGTACTTC.

This clonotype has just a few counts. V is TRBV12-3 or TRBV12-4 and J is TRBJ1-3, with D maybe TRBD1 (5 bases). V was cut by 6 bases and J by 4 bases, with 10 bases left in between. CDR3 length equals 13 residues. The CDR3 nucleotides read TGTGCCAGCAGGGGGGACGGAGGAAACACCATATATTTT. This sequence encodes CASRGDGGNTIYF.

This chain links TRBV15 with TRBJ2-7; D gene ambiguous. Trimming removed 0 bases from V and 3 bases from J, with 9 bases in between. This CDR3 is built from 14 residues. The germline V gene has CDR1 LNHNV and CDR2 YYDKDF (reference sequence). The CDR3 nucleotides read TGTGCCACCAGCAGAGAATCAGGAAGCTACGAGCAGTACTTC. It is translated as CATSRESGSYEQYF.

This clonotype was seen at least ten times. This sequence joins TRBV7-2 and TRBJ2-3; 9 bases are shared with TRBD2. The length of the CDR3 is 16 residues. V gave up 1 base and J gave up 0 bases; unmatched junction bases: 2. Germline V CDR1 and CDR2: SGHTA, FQGNSA. CDR3 sequence reads: CASSLETSGSTDTQYF. CDR3 DNA: TGTGCCAGCAGCTTAGAAACTAGCGGGAGCACAGATACGCAGTATTTT.

The V and J genes are TRBV12-5 and TRBJ1-3, with D tentatively TRBD1 (5 bases). Trimming shortened V by 1 base and J by 0 bases, and 7 bases separated the two germline ends. Looked up from germline, CDR1 is LGHNT and CDR2 is FRNRAP. The CDR3 covers 15 residues. Here the CDR3 reads CASGLGGGSGNTIYF. As DNA, the CDR3 is TGTGCTAGTGGTTTGGGGGGGGGCTCTGGAAACACCATATATTTT.